This T cell receptor (beta chain) appears in the sequencing data of a study of CD8 T cells in Susac syndrome. Study-wide findings and caveats: The study conceded that its TCR sequencing and HLA analysis involved relatively few individuals.

Concerning this clonotype: What it binds is not known.

Negative isolation was applied to CD8+ and CD4+ T cells, and FACS enrichment was applied to TEMRA cells. Germline assignment: CDR1 SNHLY and CDR2 FYNNEI. The V end lost 7 bases, the J end lost 6 bases, and 9 bases lay between the germline ends. The CDR3 covers 12 residues. Random hexamers served to reverse transcribe roughly 0.45 to 1 ug RNA. Amplification of the TCR beta CDR3 was carried out by immunoSEQ multiplex PCR, which spanned a total of 54 Vbeta and 13 Jbeta segments. Each CDR3 protein gets one entry after TCRdb re-called the immunoSEQ multiplex PCR reads with MiXCR. The profile shows about 130,000 distinct CDR3 sequences, around 96% of them singletons.

The chain is built from TRBV2 and TRBJ2-2; D remains ambiguous. The clonotype comes from a human donor in good health. Sequencing input: CD4+ T cells from PBMCs. The chain's CDR3 is CASKEVSGELFF. The DNA of the CDR3 is TGTGCCAGCAAAGAGGTATCCGGGGAGCTGTTTTTT.